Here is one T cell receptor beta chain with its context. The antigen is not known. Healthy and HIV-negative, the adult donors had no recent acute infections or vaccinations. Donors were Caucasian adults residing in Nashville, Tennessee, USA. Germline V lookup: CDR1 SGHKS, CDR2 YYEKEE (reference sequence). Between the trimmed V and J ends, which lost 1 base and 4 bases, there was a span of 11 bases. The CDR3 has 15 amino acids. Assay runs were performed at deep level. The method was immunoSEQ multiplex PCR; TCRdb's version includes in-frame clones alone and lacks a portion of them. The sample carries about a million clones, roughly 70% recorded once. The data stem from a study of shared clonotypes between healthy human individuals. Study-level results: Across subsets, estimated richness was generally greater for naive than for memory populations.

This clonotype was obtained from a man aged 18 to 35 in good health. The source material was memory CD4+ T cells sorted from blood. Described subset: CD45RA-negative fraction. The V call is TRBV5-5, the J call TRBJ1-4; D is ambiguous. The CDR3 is CASSLRWRDNEKLFF. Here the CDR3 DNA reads TGTGCCAGCAGCTTGCGTTGGAGAGATAATGAAAAACTGTTTTTT. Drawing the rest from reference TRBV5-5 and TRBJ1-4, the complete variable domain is DAGVTQSPTHLIKTRGQQVTLRCSPISGHKSVSWYQQVLGQGPQFIFQYYEKEERGRGNFPDRFSARQFPNYSSELNVNALLLGDSALYLCASSLRWRDNEKLFFGSGTQLSVL.